This T cell receptor beta chain emerged from a study of cytomegalovirus exposure and HLA in healthy donors. The overall study: Among around 180 million T cells, an earlier analysis found roughly 100 million unique TCR beta sequences.

The sample holds a few counts of this clone. Primers for the PCR totalled 60 Vbeta and 13 Jbeta. This table comes from immunoSEQ multiplex PCR, and its TCRdb copy is limited to in-frame clones, with some not included. Here the sample spans over 150,000 clones, around 74% being singletons. Nominally healthy donors were sampled, though unrecorded immune exposures were likely. J lost 5 bases, V lost 0 bases, and 3 bases had no gene match. The germline V gene has CDR1 SGHRS and CDR2 YFSETQ. The CDR3 spans 15 residues. The source is a man between 18 and 35 years old in good health and CMV-seronegative. The sequencing input was PBMCs. The chain uses TRBV5-1 and TRBJ2-2; 8 nucleotides agree with TRBD1. The CDR3 spells CASSLGQGLTGELFF. CDR3 DNA sequence: TGCGCCAGCAGCTTGGGACAGGGGTTGACCGGGGAGCTGTTTTTT.